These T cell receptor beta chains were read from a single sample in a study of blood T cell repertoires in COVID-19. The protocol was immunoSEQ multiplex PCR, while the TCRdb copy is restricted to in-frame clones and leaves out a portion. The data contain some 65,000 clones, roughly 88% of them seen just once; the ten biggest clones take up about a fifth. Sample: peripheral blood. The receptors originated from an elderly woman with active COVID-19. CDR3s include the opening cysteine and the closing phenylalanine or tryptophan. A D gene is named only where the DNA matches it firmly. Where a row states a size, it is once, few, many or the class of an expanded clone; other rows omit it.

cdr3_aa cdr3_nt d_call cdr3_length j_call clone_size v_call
CASSQYRNSYEQYF TGTGCCAGCAGCCAGTACAGGAACTCCTACGAGCAGTACTTC NA 14 TRBJ2-7 NA TRBV3-1/TRBV3-2
CASSSGQGSQPQHF TGTGCCAGCAGTTCTGGACAGGGGAGTCAGCCCCAGCATTTT TRBD1 14 TRBJ1-5 NA TRBV6-2/TRBV6-3
CASSEVGRQPQHF TGTGCCAGCAGTGAAGTAGGGAGGCAGCCCCAGCATTTT NA 13 TRBJ1-5 NA TRBV6-1
CASSYSKKRPHEEQYF TGTGCCAGCAGTTACTCGAAAAAGCGGCCCCATGAGGAGCAGTACTTC NA 16 TRBJ2-7 NA TRBV6-5
CASLDRSTYGYTF TGTGCCAGCCTTGACAGGTCCACCTATGGCTACACCTTC NA 13 TRBJ1-2 NA TRBV28
CASSGTGLNPGANVLTF TGTGCCAGCAGCGGGACAGGGTTAAACCCTGGGGCCAACGTCCTGACTTTC TRBD1 17 TRBJ2-6 NA TRBV7-2
CAWTAGVGEQYF TGTGCCTGGACCGCGGGGGTTGGCGAGCAGTACTTC TRBD2 12 TRBJ2-7 medium-sized TRBV30
CASSSRDGSSYEQYF TGTGCCAGCAGCTCGAGGGACGGGAGCTCCTACGAGCAGTACTTC NA 15 TRBJ2-7 NA TRBV7-8
CASSFVTGVSSNQPQHF TGTGCCAGCAGTTTCGTGACAGGGGTTTCGAGCAATCAGCCCCAGCATTTT TRBD1 17 TRBJ1-5 NA TRBV28
CASRGQGASSYNEQFF TGTGCCAGCAGGGGGCAGGGGGCCTCTTCCTACAATGAGCAGTTCTTC TRBD1 16 TRBJ2-1 NA TRBV28
CASSSQAVLAGRYNEQFF TGTGCCAGCAGCTCCCAGGCCGTCCTAGCGGGGCGTTACAATGAGCAGTTCTTC TRBD2 18 TRBJ2-1 NA TRBV7-6
CASSQDVGDTGELFF TGTGCCAGCAGCCAAGATGTCGGGGACACCGGGGAGCTGTTTTTT NA 15 TRBJ2-2 few TRBV4-2
CASSLVRGYYNEQFF TGTGCCAGCAGCTTAGTGCGGGGGTACTACAATGAGCAGTTCTTC TRBD2 15 TRBJ2-1 NA TRBV7-3
CASSTRTGGYEQYF TGTGCCAGCAGTACCAGGACAGGGGGCTACGAGCAGTACTTC TRBD1 14 TRBJ2-7 NA TRBV6-5
CASSPHVSQPQHF TGCGCCAGCAGCCCCCACGTCAGTCAGCCCCAGCATTTT NA 13 TRBJ1-5 once TRBV4-3
CASSTGGLAGEQETQYF TGTGCCAGTAGTACCGGGGGACTAGCGGGGGAACAAGAGACCCAGTACTTC TRBD2 17 TRBJ2-5 NA TRBV19
CASSIGTVGNTIYF TGTGCCAGCAGCATAGGGACAGTAGGAAACACCATATATTTT TRBD1 14 TRBJ1-3 NA TRBV5-4
CASSPVQGFNEQYF TGTGCCAGCAGCCCCGTACAGGGGTTCAACGAGCAGTACTTC TRBD1 14 TRBJ2-7 few TRBV9
CASSLRPSGGMMTDTQYF TGCGCCAGCAGCCTGAGGCCTAGCGGGGGGATGATGACAGATACGCAGTATTTT TRBD2 18 TRBJ2-3 NA TRBV5-1
CASSLGGGPYGYTF TGTGCCAGCAGCTTGGGCGGGGGCCCCTATGGCTACACCTTC NA 14 TRBJ1-2 NA TRBV5-4